One sample yielded the 18 T cell receptor beta chains listed below, sequenced in a study of T cells in Graves' hyperthyroidism and ophthalmopathy. Amplification yielded TCR beta CDR3 regions, with RNA transcripts as the source. TCR CDR3 regions were first amplified by RT-PCR with HTBI primers. TCRdb processed the multiplex PCR reads anew with MiXCR; each CDR3 protein has one entry. The sample has tens of thousands of distinct CDR3 sequences, approximately 50% seen once. The sequenced sample was peripheral blood or thyroid tissue (not recorded which). These receptors all stem from a young man with Graves' hyperthyroidism.

This clonotype was counted only a few times. In nucleotides, the CDR3 is TGTGCCAGCAGCCCGACGCTGGGACAGGGGGCGCGACGGACTAATGAAAAACTGTTTTTT. It specifies CASSPTLGQGARRTNEKLFF. The rearrangement links TRBV9 to TRBJ1-4, with 12 positions matching TRBD1. V lost 4 bases to trimming and J lost 2 bases; unmatched junction nucleotides: 15. Germline V lookup: CDR1 SGDLS, CDR2 YYNGEE. CDR3 size: 20 residues.

The chain carries TRBV7-2 and TRBJ2-2; 9 nucleotides align to TRBD2. The CDR3 has 16 residues. V was pared by 5 bases and J by 1 base, with 5 bases of the junction left unmatched. Per germline, CDR1 SGHTA and CDR2 FQGNSA. The CDR3 loop reads CASSQRAGGNTGELFF. The CDR3 DNA follows: TGTGCCAGCAGCCAGAGAGCGGGAGGGAACACCGGGGAGCTGTTTTTT.

A remark on this clonotype: A much larger clone sits a single nucleotide away, making a read error possible. V is TRBV7-9 and J is TRBJ1-2; D unresolved. The CDR3 has 15 amino acids. CDR1 and CDR2 (germline): SEHNR, FQNEAQ (reference sequence). With 6 bases removed from V and 1 base from J, the gap between germline ends came to 15 bases. The CDR3 sequence: CASSSVAGSNYGYTF. CDR3 sequence (DNA): TGTGCCAGCAGTTCCGTGGCGGGAAGTAACTATGGCTACACCTTC.

This clonotype was counted only a few times. V and J are TRBV12-3 or TRBV12-4 and TRBJ2-2; D could derive from TRBD1 or TRBD2 (5 bases each). There are 16 residues in the CDR3. V lost 6 bases and J lost 5, with 19 bases in between. CDR3 nucleotide sequence: TGTGCCAGCAGCCAGTCGAGGGGAGCCGAGACCGGGGAGCTGTTTTTT. Its protein is CASSQSRGAETGELFF.

The V gene is TRBV12-3 or TRBV12-4, the J gene TRBJ1-4; D is undetermined. The CDR3 loop spans 11 amino acids. Trimming removed 3 bases at V and 7 bases at J, with 3 bases between. The CDR3 spells CASSFSEKLFF. For the CDR3, the DNA is TGTGCCAGCAGTTTTAGTGAAAAACTGTTTTTT.

This chain links TRBV7-8 with TRBJ2-5; 8 bases map to TRBD2. With 1 base clipped from V and 5 bases from J, the junction kept 6 bases outside the gene matches. CDR3 length: 15 residues. CDR1 and CDR2 from the germline V gene are SGHVS and FQNEAQ. In nucleotides, the CDR3 is TGTGCCAGCAGCTTAGTTAGCGGGAAGATGGAGACCCAGTACTTC. It is translated as CASSLVSGKMETQYF.

As to this clonotype: Germline and junction disagree at one end, which may indicate a read error. The chain has TRBV9 and TRBJ2-2; D could derive from TRBD1 or TRBD2 (5 bases each). Per the germline V gene, CDR1 is SGDLS and CDR2 is YYNGEE. The CDR3 spans 16 residues. CDR3 nucleotides: TGTGCCAGCGGCTCTCTTGGGGGAGTGAACACCGGGGAGCTGTTTTTC. It is translated as CASGSLGGVNTGELFF. Variable domain in full (rest from reference TRBV9 and TRBJ2-2): DSGVTQTPKHLITATGQRVTLRCSPRSGDLSVYWYQQSLDQGLQFLIQYYNGEERAKGNILERFSAQQFPDLHSELNLSSLELGDSALYFCASGSLGGVNTGELFFGEGSRLTVL.

There are a few counts of this clonotype. This may be a read error: a much more frequent sequence differs by one nucleotide. CDR3 residues: CASSKGQGDTRELFF. The CDR3 bases are TGCGCCAGCAGCAAGGGACAGGGGGATACCAGGGAGCTGTTTTTT. V usage is TRBV4-1 and J usage is TRBJ2-2; TRBD1 agrees at 11 bases. The germline V gene encodes CDR1 MGHRA and CDR2 YSYEKL. J lost 9 bases, V lost 5 bases, and 8 bases had no gene match. The CDR3 length is 15 residues.

There are many counts of this clonotype. The rearrangement uses TRBV4-3 and TRBJ1-2; 7 bases align to TRBD1. V lost 0 bases, J lost 8 bases, and 15 bases stayed unmatched. The CDR3 has 17 residues. Germline V CDR1 and CDR2: LGHNA, YSLEER. The CDR3 coding sequence is TGCGCCAGCAGCCAAGAAAGGCAGGGACAGCGATTTGGGGGCTACACCTTC. Translation: CASSQERQGQRFGGYTF.

This clonotype was observed at least ten times. CDR3 bases: TGTGCCAGCAGCTTTCCTACTAGCGGGGGGGCCTACGAGCAGTACTTC. Translating gives CASSFPTSGGAYEQYF. V is TRBV13 and J is TRBJ2-7; 13 bases are shared with TRBD2. The CDR3 has 16 residues. V trimming: 3 bases; J trimming: 2 bases; junction bases outside the gene matches: 4. The germline V gene encodes CDR1 PRHDT and CDR2 FYEKMQ (reference sequence).

This chain connects TRBV11-2 to TRBJ1-1; weak D call: TRBD1 (5 bases). The CDR3 is 13 residues long. The germline V and J ends were trimmed by 5 bases and 4 bases, with 11 bases remaining between them. Germline loops: CDR1 SGHAT, CDR2 FQNNGV. The DNA for the CDR3 is TGTGCCAGCAGCCAAAACCAGGGCACTGAAGCTTTCTTT. Amino acids: CASSQNQGTEAFF.

The chain couples TRBV15 to TRBJ2-5; 12 positions agree with TRBD2. The CDR3 is 16 amino acids. V shed 0 bases, J shed 4 bases, and the junction held 3 bases outside the gene matches. CDR1 and CDR2 from the germline V gene are LNHNV and YYDKDF (reference sequence). The CDR3 is CATSRDRLAGVETQYF. The CDR3, as DNA: TGTGCCACCAGCAGAGATCGACTAGCGGGAGTAGAGACCCAGTACTTC.

This clonotype was seen ten or more times. The genes are TRBV10-3 and TRBJ1-1; maybe TRBD1 (5 bases). Germline CDR1 is ENHRY and CDR2 is SYGVKD. The ends were cut back, 10 bases at V and 3 bases at J, with 15 bases in the middle. This CDR3 spans 13 amino acids. CDR3 region: CAKRVGEDTEAFF. CDR3 in DNA: TGTGCCAAACGGGTAGGGGAGGACACTGAAGCTTTCTTT.

This chain links TRBV25-1 with TRBJ1-1; D call uncertain. The CDR3 covers 11 residues. The germline V gene has CDR1 MGHDK and CDR2 SYGVNS. V dropped 6 bases and J dropped 8 bases, with 10 bases sitting between them. The CDR3, as DNA: TGTGCCAGCAGCTTACGGGGAGAAGCTTTCTTT. This gives the protein CASSLRGEAFF.

V and J are TRBV12-3 or TRBV12-4 and TRBJ2-7; 8 nucleotides align to TRBD1. V shed 4 bases and J 10 bases; nucleotides not matched to a gene: 3. The CDR3 consists of 11 residues. The CDR3 nucleotides read TGTGCCAGCAGTTCCGGACAGGGCCAGTACTTC. Its translation is CASSSGQGQYF.

Ten or more counts support this clonotype. This chain uses TRBV7-9 with TRBJ1-3, with D possibly matching TRBD1 (5 bases). CDR3 length: 16 amino acids. V was shortened by 5 bases and J by 0 bases, with 14 bases between the two germline ends. Germline CDR1 SEHNR, CDR2 FQNEAQ (reference sequence). CDR3 coding DNA: TGTGCCAGCAGCGACCGGGACGCGAGCTCTGGAAACACCATATATTTT. This translates into CASSDRDASSGNTIYF.

In this sample, this clonotype turned up many times. This chain connects TRBV6-2 or TRBV6-3 to TRBJ2-7; D is uncertain. V was cut by 6 bases and J by 5 bases, with 17 bases left in between. CDR3 length: 14 residues. CDR1 MNHEY and CDR2 SVGEGT come from the germline V gene. The CDR3 DNA is TGTGCCAGCAGCCCCTCGGGCAGGTTGCACGAGCAGTACTTC. Amino acids: CASSPSGRLHEQYF.

This clonotype was seen many times. The chain combines TRBV29-1 with TRBJ1-1; 8 bases agree with TRBD1. The CDR3 runs to 14 residues. V shed 7 bases and J 4 bases; nucleotides not matched to a gene: 11. CDR1 and CDR2 (germline): SQVTM, ANQGSEA. The CDR3 bases are TGCAGCGCCACCCTTACGACAGGGGCCACTGAAGCTTTCTTT. This gives the protein CSATLTTGATEAFF.